The 26 T cell receptor beta chains listed next were all sequenced from one sample in a study of blood T cell repertoires in COVID-19. Assay: immunoSEQ multiplex PCR; the TCRdb copy retains only in-frame clones and omits some. The sample consists of roughly 140,000 clones, 88% of them appearing once. Sequences were obtained from peripheral blood. These receptor sequences come from a man in his 70s with acute or convalescent COVID-19.

The chain combines TRBV28 with TRBJ1-1, with 10 bases identical to TRBD1. With V trimmed by 6 bases and J by 4 bases, 5 bases remained unmatched. The CDR3 extends over 14 amino acids. The germline gives CDR1 MDHEN, CDR2 SYDVKM. CDR3 bases: TGTGCCAGCAGGACAGGGGGCGGTGGCACTGAAGCTTTCTTT. This codes for CASRTGGGGTEAFF.

The chain is built from TRBV19 and TRBJ1-1; TRBD1 is a possible D gene (5 bases). Trimming pared 5 bases from V and 4 bases from J, leaving 17 bases between. The germline CDR1 and CDR2 sequences are LNHDA and SQIVND (reference sequence). This CDR3 comprises 15 residues. CDR3 region: CASSLVGGDGTEAFF. CDR3 DNA: TGTGCCAGTAGTCTGGTGGGGGGGGATGGCACTGAAGCTTTCTTT. Combining the CDR3 with reference TRBV19 and TRBJ1-1 gives the whole variable domain DGGITQSPKYLFRKEGQNVTLSCEQNLNHDAMYWYRQDPGQGLRLIYYSQIVNDFQKGDIAEGYSVSREKKESFPLTVTSAQKNPTAFYLCASSLVGGDGTEAFFGQGTRLTVV.

The rearrangement uses TRBV9 and TRBJ2-5; 9 bases line up with TRBD2. This CDR3 is built from 16 residues. Unmatched junction bases numbered 5, after V lost 0 bases and J lost 2 bases. Germline V gives CDR1 SGDLS, CDR2 YYNGEE. Here the CDR3 DNA reads TGTGCCAGCAGCGTAGGGCTAGCGGGACTTCAAGAGACCCAGTACTTC. It yields the protein CASSVGLAGLQETQYF.

J is TRBJ2-1 and V is TRBV19; 10 bases map to TRBD1. V lost 4 bases to trimming and J lost 5 bases; unmatched junction nucleotides: 5. The CDR3 has 15 residues. Germline CDR1 and CDR2: LNHDA and SQIVND (reference sequence). CDR3 residues: CASSKTGTGDNEQFF. The CDR3 coding sequence is TGTGCCAGTAGTAAAACCGGGACAGGGGACAATGAGCAGTTCTTC.

This CDR3 is CASSTQVASTDTQYF. CDR3 coding DNA: TGTGCCAGCAGCACACAGGTTGCTAGCACAGATACGCAGTATTTT. The V call is TRBV21-1, the J call TRBJ2-3; the table's D call of TRBD1 was not tested on the DNA. TRBV21-1 is marked as a pseudogene. The CDR3 sequence is 15 residues long.

V gene TRBV15 combines with J gene TRBJ1-1, with D possibly TRBD1 on 6 matching bases. Germline-derived CDR1 and CDR2 are LNHNV and YYDKDF (reference sequence). Trimming removed 1 base at V and 3 bases at J, with 18 bases between. The CDR3 is 17 residues long. The CDR3 DNA follows: TGTGCCACCAGCAGAGGCCCCCGGGGGGGGCGGTACACTGAAGCTTTCTTT. It yields the protein CATSRGPRGGRYTEAFF.

CDR3 loop: CASSPRRDSPLHF. DNA of the CDR3: TGTGCCAGCAGCCCCCGGAGGGATTCACCCCTCCACTTT. The V call is TRBV27, the J call TRBJ1-6; D is uncertain. Trimming removed 6 bases from V and 8 bases from J, with 11 bases in between. Germline V lookup: CDR1 MNHEY, CDR2 SMNVEV (reference sequence). CDR3 length equals 13 residues.

The rearrangement links TRBV25-1 to TRBJ2-7; TRBD1 matches 8 bases. In germline, CDR1 is MGHDK, CDR2 SYGVNS. Trimming took 6 bases from V and 3 from J; bases not matched to a gene: 13. This CDR3 has 16 residues. CDR3 sequence reads: CASRGAGGTKYYEQYF. The CDR3, as DNA: TGTGCCAGCAGGGGGGCAGGGGGCACGAAATACTACGAGCAGTACTTC.

This clone appeared once. The rearrangement links TRBV10-3 to TRBJ2-3; TRBD1 aligns across 8 bases. Losses at the gene ends were 4 bases for V and 1 base for J; bases not matched to a gene: 1. The CDR3 has 14 residues. From germline, CDR1 is ENHRY and CDR2 SYGVKD. The CDR3 DNA follows: TGTGCCATCAGTGTGGGACAGGGCACAGATACGCAGTATTTT. It is translated as CAISVGQGTDTQYF.

The chain uses TRBV6-1 and TRBJ1-5; D remains unclear. Germline CDR1 is MNHNS and CDR2 is SASEGT. V was clipped by 1 base and J by 3 bases, with 7 bases between them. The CDR3 consists of 14 residues. The CDR3 region has the DNA TGTGCCAGCAGTGAAGGCCACATCAATCAGCCCCAGCATTTT. As protein: CASSEGHINQPQHF.

This clone has a single count. V gene TRBV10-3 combines with J gene TRBJ2-1; D is unclear. V was pared by 0 bases and J by 7 bases, with 4 bases between. The CDR3 has 12 amino acids. The germline V gene has CDR1 ENHRY and CDR2 SYGVKD. Here the CDR3 DNA reads TGTGCCATCAGTGAGTCCGGGAATGAGCAGTTCTTC. Translating it yields CAISESGNEQFF.

The CDR3 nucleotides are TGCGCCAGCAGTCAATCGGAAGGGAGGGACTACAATGAGCAGTTCTTC. Protein: CASSQSEGRDYNEQFF. The rearrangement links TRBV23-1 to TRBJ2-1, with 7 bases that match TRBD2. TRBV23-1 is an ORF; its function is uncertain. J lost 3 bases, V lost 0 bases, and 5 bases had no gene match. CDR3 length: 16 residues.

Here the CDR3 DNA reads TGTGCCAGCAGTCTAGCGGGAAGCAGGTACGAGCAGTACTTC. Protein sequence: CASSLAGSRYEQYF. V gene TRBV28 combines with J gene TRBJ2-7; 9 positions match TRBD2. The CDR3 spans 14 residues. CDR1 is MDHEN, CDR2 SYDVKM, per germline. The V gene end was trimmed by 5 bases and the J gene end by 4 bases; junction bases not matched to a gene: 6.

This rearrangement joins TRBV7-9 to TRBJ2-2; 8 nucleotides match TRBD2. Germline CDR1 SEHNR, CDR2 FQNEAQ (reference sequence). V shed 3 bases, J shed 4 bases, and the junction held 13 bases outside the gene matches. This CDR3 spans 18 amino acids. CDR3 region: CASSFSRGGLRRTGELFF. DNA for the CDR3: TGTGCCAGCAGCTTTAGTCGGGGGGGCCTGAGACGCACCGGGGAGCTGTTTTTT.

The chain is built from TRBV19 and TRBJ2-5; weak D call: TRBD1 (5 bases). Germline loops: CDR1 LNHDA, CDR2 SQIVND (reference sequence). The CDR3 extends over 13 amino acids. Trimming removed 6 bases at V and 5 bases at J, with 13 bases between. The CDR3 region has the DNA TGTGCCAGTAGGCAGGGCCCCTGGGAGACCCAGTACTTC. Translation gives CASRQGPWETQYF.

The CDR3 is CASRGQQGRYTDTQYF. CDR3 in DNA: TGTGCCAGCAGAGGACAGCAGGGCAGATACACAGATACGCAGTATTTT. The V and J genes are TRBV2 and TRBJ2-3; maybe TRBD1 (6 bases). The germline V gene has CDR1 SNHLY and CDR2 FYNNEI. V was clipped by 6 bases and J by 2 bases, with 18 bases between them. The CDR3 loop spans 16 amino acids.

V gene TRBV2 combines with J gene TRBJ2-2; 8 nucleotides line up with TRBD2. The CDR3 covers 15 residues. Germline trimming cut 4 bases from V and 7 bases from J; bases unmatched to any gene: 8. Germline lookup yields CDR1 SNHLY and CDR2 FYNNEI. The CDR3 DNA reads as TGTGCCAGCAGTGCGCGGGGGGTCAGTAACGGGGAGCTGTTTTTT. This encodes CASSARGVSNGELFF.

This rearrangement joins TRBV21-1 to TRBJ1-6; TRBD1, the table's D call, lacks a check against the DNA. TRBV21-1 is a pseudogene locus. The CDR3 loop spans 15 amino acids. The CDR3 DNA reads TGTGCCAGCAGCTACGACAGGAGCTATAATTCACCCCTCCACTTT. The encoded protein is CASSYDRSYNSPLHF.

The V gene is TRBV5-1, the J gene TRBJ1-2, with TRBD1 identical over 8 bases. The V segment lost 0 bases and the J segment 6 bases; nucleotides outside the gene matches: 4. Germline CDR1 and CDR2: SGHRS and YFSETQ. There are 14 residues in the CDR3. CDR3 nucleotide sequence: TGCGCCAGCAGCTTGGACGGGACAGGTAATGGCTACACCTTC. Amino acids: CASSLDGTGNGYTF. Variable domain in full (rest from reference TRBV5-1 and TRBJ1-2): KAGVTQTPRYLIKTRGQQVTLSCSPISGHRSVSWYQQTPGQGLQFLFEYFSETQRNKGNFPGRFSGRQFSNSRSEMNVSTLELGDSALYLCASSLDGTGNGYTFGSGTRLTVV.

The chain employs TRBV6-6 and TRBJ1-1; D unresolved. V was shortened by 2 bases and J by 2 bases, with 6 bases between the two germline ends. CDR3 length: 13 amino acids. CDR1 and CDR2 (germline): MNHNY, SVGAGI (reference sequence). The CDR3 protein is CASSYPFNTEAFF. CDR3 DNA sequence: TGTGCCAGCAGTTACCCCTTTAACACTGAAGCTTTCTTT.

The chain uses TRBV5-1 and TRBJ2-2; TRBD1 is a possible D gene (5 bases). The germline gives CDR1 SGHRS, CDR2 YFSETQ. The V end was cut by 3 bases, the J end by 1 base, with 13 bases between. The CDR3 loop spans 16 amino acids. This CDR3 reads CASSYNVQGNTGELFF. The DNA for the CDR3 is TGCGCCAGCAGCTACAACGTTCAGGGGAACACCGGGGAGCTGTTTTTT. Supplemented by reference TRBV5-1 and TRBJ2-2, the full variable domain reads KAGVTQTPRYLIKTRGQQVTLSCSPISGHRSVSWYQQTPGQGLQFLFEYFSETQRNKGNFPGRFSGRQFSNSRSEMNVSTLELGDSALYLCASSYNVQGNTGELFFGEGSRLTVL.

This chain connects TRBV5-4 to TRBJ2-7; 9 nucleotides align to TRBD2. Germline CDR1 reads SGHNT; CDR2 reads YYREEE (reference sequence). The CDR3 totals 15 residues. V dropped 4 bases and J dropped 3; count of bases not matched to a gene: 8. The DNA for the CDR3 is TGTGCCAGCAGCCCTCGAGCGGGAGGAAACTACGAGCAGTACTTC. This gives the protein CASSPRAGGNYEQYF.

This chain uses TRBV29-1 with TRBJ1-1, with 10 bases aligning to TRBD1. CDR1 SQVTM and CDR2 ANQGSEA come from the germline V gene. With 5 bases clipped from V and 5 bases from J, the junction kept 11 bases outside the gene matches. The CDR3 is 15 amino acids. The CDR3 sequence: CSVIPGTGDRTEAFF. For the CDR3, the DNA is TGCAGCGTTATACCCGGGACAGGGGATAGAACTGAAGCTTTCTTT.

This chain uses TRBV6-5 with TRBJ1-6; 7 bases agree with TRBD1. The CDR3 covers 14 residues. Germline V gene data show CDR1 as MNHEY and CDR2 as SVGAGI. The V gene end was trimmed by 11 bases and the J gene end by 6 bases; junction bases not matched to a gene: 10. CDR3: CAGEKGAGNSPLHF. The CDR3, as DNA: TGTGCCGGCGAAAAGGGGGCGGGTAATTCACCCCTCCACTTT.

The CDR3 sequence is CASSQDLGQGIFEAFF. The CDR3 coding sequence is TGCGCCAGCAGCCAAGATCTGGGACAGGGGATATTTGAAGCTTTCTTT. The J gene is TRBJ1-1, the V gene TRBV4-1, with TRBD1 identical over 10 bases. Looked up from germline, CDR1 is MGHRA and CDR2 is YSYEKL. The CDR3 consists of 16 residues. With V trimmed by 0 bases and J by 7 bases, 8 bases remained unmatched.

The CDR3 protein is CASSYSGQGGDEQYF. As DNA, the CDR3 is TGTGCCAGCAGTTACTCGGGACAGGGAGGCGACGAGCAGTACTTC. The V and J genes are TRBV6-5 and TRBJ2-7; 9 bases fit TRBD1. CDR1 MNHEY and CDR2 SVGAGI come from the germline V gene. The CDR3 consists of 15 residues. Unmatched junction bases numbered 5, after V lost 0 bases and J lost 5 bases.